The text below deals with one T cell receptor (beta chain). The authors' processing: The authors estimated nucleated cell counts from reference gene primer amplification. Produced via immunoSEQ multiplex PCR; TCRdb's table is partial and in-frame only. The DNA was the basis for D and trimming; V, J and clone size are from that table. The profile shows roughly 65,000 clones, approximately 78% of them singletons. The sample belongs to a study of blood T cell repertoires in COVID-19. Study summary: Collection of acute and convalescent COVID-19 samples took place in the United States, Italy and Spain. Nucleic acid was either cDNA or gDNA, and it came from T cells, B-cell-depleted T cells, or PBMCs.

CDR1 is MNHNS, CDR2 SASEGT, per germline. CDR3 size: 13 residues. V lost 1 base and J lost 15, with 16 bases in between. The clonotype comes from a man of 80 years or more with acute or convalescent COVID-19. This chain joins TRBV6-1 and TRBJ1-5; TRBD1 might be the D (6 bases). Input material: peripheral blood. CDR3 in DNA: TGTGCCAGCAGTGAAGAGGGGGACGGCCTCCGGCATTTT. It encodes CASSEEGDGLRHF.